This T cell receptor (beta chain) was obtained from a study of T cells in women clearing cervical HPV infection. A word on this clone: The sequence runs out 3 residues before the end of the CDR3; the remainder is reconstructed from the germline J gene.

The assay was immunoSEQ multiplex PCR, and TCRdb's table has in-frame clones only and misses some. With tens of thousands of clones in the sample, the ten largest clones hold roughly 5.4%. The CDR3 loop spans 14 amino acids. Germline CDR1 is DFQATT and CDR2 is SNEGSKA (reference sequence). With 6 bases removed from V and 2 bases from J, the gap between germline ends came to 13 bases. Dot-blot hybridization genotyped cervical HPV amplified with MY09/MY11 PCR. The chain couples TRBV20-1 to TRBJ1-4; possible D gene TRBD1, 6 bases. The receptor's source is a woman between 18 and 70 years old with a cervical HPV16 infection that either progressed to CIN3+ or cleared (not recorded which). The specimen was blood buffy coat. This CDR3 is CSAEGVSTNEKLFF. The DNA read from the CDR3 is TGCAGTGCCGAGGGGGTTTCGACTAATGAAAAA.